These 23 T cell receptor beta chains originate from one sample sequenced in a study of blood T cell repertoires in COVID-19. The assay was immunoSEQ multiplex PCR, and TCRdb's table has in-frame clones only and misses some. The sample lists approximately 230,000 clones, roughly 89% seen once, with 2.2% in the top ten. The sample consisted of peripheral blood. The origin of the receptors is a man aged 25-45 years who had recovered from COVID-19.

The chain links TRBV4-1 to TRBJ1-2; TRBD1 aligns across 9 bases. The junction had 8 bases not matched to a gene; V was cut back by 4 bases and J by 8 bases. Germline lookup yields CDR1 MGHRA and CDR2 YSYEKL. The CDR3 loop spans 14 amino acids. The CDR3 DNA sequence: TGCGCCAGCAGCCTAAATACAGGGGGCGCGGGCTACACCTTC. Protein product: CASSLNTGGAGYTF.

The gene calls are TRBV11-2 and TRBJ1-4, with TRBD1 matching over 7 bases. V lost 5 bases to trimming and J lost 14 bases; unmatched junction nucleotides: 11. This CDR3 spans 13 amino acids. Germline V gene sequence: CDR1 SGHAT, CDR2 FQNNGV. The chain's CDR3 is CASSRDRGSSLFF. CDR3 DNA sequence: TGTGCCAGCAGCCGGGACAGAGGCTCATCGCTGTTTTTT.

The V call is TRBV4-2, the J call TRBJ1-5; 9 bases fit TRBD1. This CDR3 spans 15 amino acids. After removal of 3 bases from V and 6 bases from J, the junction contained 6 bases not matched to a gene. The germline gives CDR1 LGHNA, CDR2 YNFKEQ. The CDR3 sequence is CASSHNTGGAQPQHF. CDR3 nucleotide sequence: TGTGCCAGCAGCCACAACACAGGGGGCGCTCAGCCCCAGCATTTT.

CDR3 protein: CASTPSGVSSYEQYF. In DNA, the CDR3 is TGCGCCAGCACCCCTAGCGGGGTAAGCTCCTACGAGCAGTACTTC. This sequence joins TRBV5-1 and TRBJ2-7; TRBD2 agrees at 9 bases. Germline CDR1 is SGHRS and CDR2 is YFSETQ. V dropped 6 bases and J dropped 0; count of bases not matched to a gene: 7. This CDR3 contains 15 residues.

The chain is built from TRBV6-2 or TRBV6-3 and TRBJ2-6, with TRBD1 identical over 8 bases. The CDR3 sequence is 17 residues long. CDR1 is MNHEY, CDR2 SVGEGT, per germline. J was trimmed by 2 bases and V by 2 bases; bases with no gene match: 5. CDR3 nucleotides: TGTGCCAGCAGTTACGGCGACAGGGGAGCTGGGGCCAACGTCCTGACTTTC. It is translated as CASSYGDRGAGANVLTF.

The chain employs TRBV6-2 or TRBV6-3 and TRBJ1-2; TRBD1 agrees at 7 bases. Germline V gene sequence: CDR1 MNHEY, CDR2 SVGEGT. The CDR3 totals 15 residues. J lost 6 bases, V lost 2 bases, and 9 bases had no gene match. The chain's CDR3 is CASSYLTGPLDGYTF. CDR3 coding DNA: TGTGCCAGCAGTTACCTGACAGGGCCGTTGGATGGCTACACCTTC.

The genes are TRBV6-1 and TRBJ1-6; 8 nucleotides agree with TRBD1. The CDR3 extends over 16 amino acids. V trimming: 4 bases; J trimming: 8 bases; junction bases outside the gene matches: 10. Germline V gene lookup returns CDR1 MNHNS and CDR2 SASEGT. This chain's CDR3 is CASSVRYSGGDSPLHF. The CDR3 DNA reads as TGTGCCAGCAGTGTTCGGTACTCAGGGGGCGATTCACCCCTCCACTTT.

The chain carries TRBV4-3 and TRBJ1-2, with 7 bases identical to TRBD1. Germline V gene data show CDR1 as LGHNA and CDR2 as YSLEER. V shed 0 bases, J shed 4 bases, and the junction held 2 bases outside the gene matches. The CDR3 extends over 14 amino acids. CDR3 sequence (DNA): TGCGCCAGCAGCCAAGATAGGGACAGCTATGGCTACACCTTC. Its translation: CASSQDRDSYGYTF.

This rearrangement joins TRBV12-5 to TRBJ2-7; D is ambiguous. V was cut by 5 bases and J by 3 bases, with 17 bases left in between. Germline V gives CDR1 LGHNT, CDR2 FRNRAP. This CDR3 contains 15 residues. CDR3 in amino acids: CASGKRGTNYYEQYF. The CDR3 coding sequence is TGTGCTAGTGGTAAAAGAGGTACAAACTACTACGAGCAGTACTTC.

The chain recombines TRBV6-5 with TRBJ2-7; TRBD1 matches at 7 bases. V lost 2 bases, J lost 4 bases, and 11 bases stayed unmatched. The CDR3 has 16 amino acids. The germline V gene encodes CDR1 MNHEY and CDR2 SVGAGI. The CDR3 sequence: CASSYGPRQGEYEQYF. The CDR3 DNA reads as TGTGCCAGCAGTTACGGCCCTAGGCAGGGGGAATACGAGCAGTACTTC.

The chain carries TRBV11-2 and TRBJ2-2; D might be TRBD2 (6 bases). CDR1 is SGHAT, CDR2 FQNNGV, per germline. V lost 5 bases and J lost 7, with 23 bases in between. The CDR3 is 17 residues long. The CDR3 nucleotides read TGTGCCAGCAGCCTTAGAGGAGGGAGCATTCGTATCGGGGAGCTGTTTTTT. It is translated as CASSLRGGSIRIGELFF.

The rearrangement joins TRBV29-1 to TRBJ2-3, with 9 bases that match TRBD2. This CDR3 is built from 15 residues. With 2 bases clipped from V and 9 bases from J, the junction kept 12 bases outside the gene matches. Germline CDR1 is SQVTM and CDR2 is ANQGSEA. Here the CDR3 reads CSVEPGLAVRGTQYF. As DNA, the CDR3 is TGCAGCGTTGAACCGGGACTAGCTGTCCGGGGGACGCAGTATTTT.

This sequence joins TRBV14 and TRBJ1-1, with 9 positions matching TRBD1. Germline V lookup: CDR1 SGHDN, CDR2 FVKESK. This CDR3 is 14 amino acids long. V shed 4 bases and J 9 bases; nucleotides not matched to a gene: 9. The CDR3 DNA follows: TGTGCCAGCAGCCTCTTGACAGGGGGTTCGCAAGCTTTCTTT. Its translation: CASSLLTGGSQAFF.

The V and J genes are TRBV30 and TRBJ1-2; D remains ambiguous. Germline assignment: CDR1 GTSNPN and CDR2 SVGIG (reference sequence). The ends were cut back, 4 bases at V and 6 bases at J, with 12 bases in the middle. The length of the CDR3 is 12 residues. CDR3 nucleotide sequence: TGTGCCTGGACGCCGGTCCGGGATGGCTACACCTTC. Translation gives CAWTPVRDGYTF.

This chain uses TRBV19 with TRBJ1-4, with a tentative D call TRBD1 (5 bases). V was trimmed by 4 bases and J by 5 bases, leaving 14 bases between them. The CDR3 is made up of 15 amino acids. Germline V CDR1 and CDR2: LNHDA, SQIVND (reference sequence). Here the CDR3 DNA reads TGTGCCAGTAGTACCGACCGACGGGGGAATGAAAAACTGTTTTTT. Protein product: CASSTDRRGNEKLFF.

This clone was picked up one time. The V and J genes are TRBV5-4 and TRBJ1-2; D might be TRBD1 (6 bases). The CDR3 consists of 14 residues. V shed 4 bases and J shed 5 bases, with 15 bases lying between them. Looked up from germline, CDR1 is SGHNT and CDR2 is YYREEE (reference sequence). The CDR3 DNA is TGTGCCAGCAGCCAGCAGGGGCCCGGGTATGGCTACACCTTC. Its protein is CASSQQGPGYGYTF.

The CDR3 sequence is CASEPGTSAQETQYF. DNA of the CDR3: TGTGCCAGCGAACCCGGGACTAGCGCCCAAGAGACCCAGTACTTC. This sequence joins TRBV6-5 and TRBJ2-5; 10 bases match TRBD2. Per the germline V gene, CDR1 is MNHEY and CDR2 is SVGAGI. The CDR3 contains 15 residues. Trimming removed 8 bases from V and 1 base from J; junction bases left unmatched: 7.

This chain links TRBV5-1 with TRBJ2-7, with a weak D call TRBD2 (6 bases). Trimming removed 4 bases at V and 2 bases at J, with 10 bases between. This CDR3 is 13 amino acids long. Germline V gene lookup returns CDR1 SGHRS and CDR2 YFSETQ. CDR3 amino acids: CASSPGSPYEQYF. The CDR3 bases are TGCGCCAGCAGCCCCGGGAGCCCCTACGAGCAGTACTTC. Full variable domain (rest looked up from reference TRBV5-1 and TRBJ2-7): KAGVTQTPRYLIKTRGQQVTLSCSPISGHRSVSWYQQTPGQGLQFLFEYFSETQRNKGNFPGRFSGRQFSNSRSEMNVSTLELGDSALYLCASSPGSPYEQYFGPGTRLTVT.

This chain connects TRBV6-5 to TRBJ1-6; a weak D match, TRBD1 (5 bases). This CDR3 is 14 amino acids long. V lost 0 bases and J 11 bases, leaving 11 bases between the germline ends. CDR1 and CDR2 from the germline V gene are MNHEY and SVGAGI. The CDR3 sequence is CASSYSPGNTPLHF. The CDR3 DNA follows: TGTGCCAGCAGTTACTCCCCAGGGAATACACCCCTCCACTTT.

The rearrangement uses TRBV5-4 and TRBJ1-2; possible D gene TRBD1, 5 bases. With 2 bases removed from V and 5 bases from J, the gap between germline ends came to 13 bases. This CDR3 has 14 amino acids. Looked up from germline, CDR1 is SGHNT and CDR2 is YYREEE (reference sequence). The CDR3 DNA reads as TGTGCCAGCAGCTTCGCTGGGGGGAGATATGGCTACACCTTC. Translated: CASSFAGGRYGYTF.

V gene TRBV5-4 combines with J gene TRBJ2-1; TRBD2 aligns across 13 bases. Germline V gives CDR1 SGHNT, CDR2 YYREEE (reference sequence). V dropped 4 bases and J dropped 6; count of bases not matched to a gene: 4. The CDR3 runs to 15 residues. CDR3 residues: CASSRGTSGANEQFF. Written as DNA, the CDR3 is TGTGCCAGCAGCAGGGGGACTAGCGGGGCCAATGAGCAGTTCTTC.

V and J are TRBV5-4 and TRBJ1-3, with D tentatively TRBD1 (6 bases). The CDR3 is made up of 16 amino acids. Germline V CDR1 and CDR2: SGHNT, YYREEE (reference sequence). Trimming removed 3 bases from V and 2 bases from J, with 15 bases in between. This chain's CDR3 is CASSSPQGIPGNTIYF. CDR3 coding DNA: TGTGCCAGCAGCTCCCCACAGGGAATCCCTGGAAACACCATATATTTT.

This chain links TRBV6-2 or TRBV6-3 with TRBJ2-5; TRBD1 might be the D (5 bases). Per germline, CDR1 MNHEY and CDR2 SVGEGT. V dropped 6 bases and J dropped 0 bases, with 11 bases sitting between them. This CDR3 comprises 14 residues. DNA for the CDR3: TGTGCCAGCAGCGAGACAGCGTACCAAGAGACCCAGTACTTC. This gives the protein CASSETAYQETQYF.